This T cell receptor (beta chain) was observed in a study of PD-L1 blockade in urothelial cancer. About the study: The study recovered a median of roughly 140,000 T cells per blood sample. Broader study findings: Below-median blood TCR clonality before treatment forecast better survival.

The repertoire was sequenced with immunoSEQ multiplex PCR; TCRdb's copy has only in-frame clones and lacks some. The table has under 130,000 clones, approximately 85% seen once. Germline CDR1 SGHVS, CDR2 FQNEAQ. V shed 5 bases and J 6 bases; nucleotides not matched to a gene: 11. The CDR3 covers 16 residues. As concerns this clone: Its antigen is undetermined.

The chain links TRBV7-8 to TRBJ2-5, with TRBD1 matching over 11 bases. The TCR was taken from a man aged 50-60 years with urothelial cancer. The source was PBMCs, collected around atezolizumab (anti-PD-L1) treatment. The CDR3 reads CASSPGTGGVKKTQYF. The CDR3 DNA sequence: TGTGCCAGCAGCCCGGGGACAGGGGGTGTGAAGAAGACCCAGTACTTC.